This T cell receptor (beta chain) is drawn from a study of blood T cell repertoires in COVID-19. After removal of 5 bases from V and 5 bases from J, the junction contained 8 bases not matched to a gene. The germline CDR1 and CDR2 sequences are MNHEY and SVGEGT. CDR3 length equals 15 residues. In the original processing: Reference gene primer amplification gave estimated nucleated cell counts. Sequenced by immunoSEQ multiplex PCR; TCRdb stores in-frame clones only, minus some. That table gives V, J and clone size, and the DNA gave D and trimming. This repertoire shows approximately 300,000 clones, 90% found once; its top ten account for just under 6.5%.

The material sequenced was peripheral blood. This clonotype was obtained from a woman aged 50 to 60 with COVID-19, enrolled during active disease. J is TRBJ1-5 and V is TRBV6-2 or TRBV6-3; 8 bases match TRBD1. This CDR3 reads CASSTRTGPYQPQHF. CDR3 in DNA: TGTGCCAGCAGTACAAGGACAGGGCCTTATCAGCCCCAGCATTTT.